This T cell receptor (beta chain) was sequenced in a study of early T cells in non-severe SARS-CoV-2 infection (dated by TCRdb to the early 2020s). Some background on the complete study: TCR sequencing used bulk RNA from unsorted whole blood, so alpha and beta chains could not be paired. Paper-wide results and their limitations: VDJdb matching was skewed toward anti-spike CD8 responses and likely underestimated virus-specific expansions by missing private and CD4 specificities.

In this sample, this clonotype turned up many times. No antigen is known for it. No qualities accompany the bases; no much larger clone lies one base away. Library creation used 5' RACE. Sequencing instrument: NextSeq 500. To correct for sequencing error and PCR bias, the TCR library protocol tagged individual cDNA molecules with unique molecular identifiers. Sequencing covered both TCR alpha and beta chains, and within each sample the abundances of alpha and beta sequences were tightly co-correlated. The study's processing was this. Decombinator V4 was used to annotate TCR sequences for V gene, J gene and CDR3. TCRs were defined as expanded if a significant change between any two time points was detected under a Poisson model with p below 0.0001. TCR abundances were normalised to the total number of TCRs sequenced per sample and expressed as counts per million. MAIT TCRs were defined by TRAV1-2 paired with TRAJ12, TRAJ20 or TRAJ33, and iNKT TCRs by TRAV10 paired with TRAJ18. VDJdb, accessed on 1 November 2021, was searched for TCRs annotated for CMV, EBV and SARS-CoV-2, and TCRs annotated for more than one antigen were excluded. TCRdb itself trimmed the public reads at Q25 with fastp, ran MiXCR and retained productive beta chains. Rows merge per CDR3 protein into single entries with the most common DNA and genes. V and J calls and clone size were set by TCRdb, not the authors. The sample has approximately 70,000 distinct CDR3 sequences on record, 9% to 15% of them singletons. The leading ten clones occupy about 5% of the sample.

Trimming leaves V shorter by 2 bases and J shorter by 2 bases, with the junction holding 8 bases beyond the gene matches. From the cysteine through the phenylalanine, the CDR3 covers 17 amino acids. Of all the DNA, just the CDR3 is kept, 51 bases in frame from base 1. Taken from the germline V gene, the CDR1 and CDR2 loops are SGHRS and YFSETQ. The study was a case-control design nested within a healthcare worker cohort in London, UK, with weekly nasopharyngeal swab PCR tests and blood sampling. Healthcare workers were recruited between 23 and 31 March 2020, during the week of the UK lockdown, and were followed weekly for up to 16 weeks.

Recombination linked TRBV5-1 to TRBJ2-1; 9 bases in the junction line up with TRBD2. This TCR was sampled from an adult who was a healthcare worker with PCR-confirmed SARS-CoV-2 infection or an uninfected control (not recorded which). The sequenced sample consisted of whole blood. At the DNA level, the sequence is TGCGCCAGCAGCTTTCCAAGCGGGGGGTTAGCCTACAATGAGCAGTTCTTC. Translation gives CASSFPSGGLAYNEQFF.